A selection of T cell receptor beta chains follows, all from one sample in a study of neurological immune-mediated disorders. TCRdb fed the 5' RACE reads into MiXCR, producing one record per CDR3 protein. The data contain 84,000 or so distinct CDR3 sequences, 4.3% of them singletons. Sequenced sample: PBMCs. All receptors derive from a woman aged 55 to 70 with multiple sclerosis. The CDR3 runs from the conserved cysteine through the conserved F or W. The D gene is left open where the match is weak. Only part of the rows carry a size: once, few, many, or a class if the clone is expanded.

d_call	clone_size	v_call	j_call	cdr3_aa	cdr3_nt
-	many	TRBV5-1	TRBJ2-6	CASSLALSGANVLTF	TGCGCCAGCAGCTTGGCCTTGTCTGGGGCCAACGTCCTGACTTTC
-	many	TRBV5-1	TRBJ2-7	CASSFAGIPSSYEQYF	TGCGCCAGCAGCTTCGCCGGTATCCCCAGCTCCTACGAGCAGTACTTC
-	many	TRBV6-6	TRBJ2-7	CASSYSRVMDEQYF	TGTGCCAGCAGTTACTCGAGGGTTATGGACGAGCAGTACTTC
-	many	TRBV28	TRBJ1-3	CASSLGNTIYF	TGTGCCAGCAGTTTGGGAAACACCATATATTTT
TRBD2	many	TRBV7-2	TRBJ2-3	CASSLGNLAGNPTDTQYF	TGTGCCAGCAGCTTAGGGAATCTAGCGGGGAACCCCACAGATACGCAGTATTTT
-	many	TRBV7-2	TRBJ2-2	CASSLWQRNTGELFF	TGTGCCAGCAGCTTATGGCAAAGAAACACCGGGGAGCTGTTTTTT
-	many	TRBV10-3	TRBJ1-6	CAISDWEFSSPLHF	TGTGCCATCAGTGATTGGGAGTTTAGTTCACCCCTCCACTTT
-	many	TRBV20-1	TRBJ2-7	CSARVAGEQYF	TGCAGTGCTAGAGTTGCCGGCGAGCAGTACTTC
-	many	TRBV5-6	TRBJ1-1	CASSLPVNTEAFF	TGTGCCAGCAGCTTGCCGGTTAACACTGAAGCTTTCTTT
-	few	TRBV5-1	TRBJ1-2	CASSLTNTNYGYTF	TGCGCCAGCAGCTTGACCAATACTAACTATGGCTACACCTTC
-	few	TRBV3-1	TRBJ2-2	CASSHPTGELFF	TGTGCCAGCAGCCACCCCACCGGGGAGCTGTTTTTT
TRBD1	many	TRBV27	TRBJ1-5	CASSKIKDRGTNQPQHF	TGTGCCAGCAGTAAAATTAAGGACAGGGGGACCAATCAGCCCCAGCATTTT
-	many	TRBV11-3	TRBJ2-2	CASSPGRLPGELFF	TGTGCCAGCAGCCCCGGACGCCTCCCCGGGGAGCTGTTTTTT
TRBD1	many	TRBV29-1	TRBJ2-1	CSTRTGRNNEQFF	TGCAGCACAAGGACAGGGAGGAACAATGAGCAGTTCTTC
-	many	TRBV12-3/TRBV12-4	TRBJ1-1	CASSPGTVNTEAFF	TGTGCCAGCAGCCCCGGGACGGTGAACACTGAAGCTTTCTTT
-	many	TRBV5-1	TRBJ2-2	CASSLTVGTGELFF	TGCGCCAGCAGCTTGACAGTGGGGACCGGGGAGCTGTTTTTT
-	many	TRBV20-1	TRBJ2-7	CSATQGRGYEQYF	TGCAGTGCTACACAGGGGAGGGGCTACGAGCAGTACTTC
-	many	TRBV20-1	TRBJ2-3	CSAQYYRVDTQYF	TGCAGTGCGCAATACTATAGGGTAGATACGCAGTATTTT
-	many	TRBV7-9	TRBJ2-3	CASSLLTTDTQYF	TGTGCCAGCAGCTTACTGACCACAGATACGCAGTATTTT
TRBD1	many	TRBV20-1	TRBJ2-1	CSVYRGGQLSYNEQFF	TGCAGTGTTTATAGAGGGGGCCAGCTCTCCTACAATGAGCAGTTCTTC
TRBD2	many	TRBV28	TRBJ2-1	CASRSGGPYNEQFF	TGTGCCAGCCGCAGCGGGGGACCCTACAATGAGCAGTTCTTC
TRBD1	many	TRBV5-5	TRBJ1-1	CASSPDWGQLTEAFF	TGTGCCAGCAGCCCGGACTGGGGACAGCTCACTGAAGCTTTCTTT
TRBD1	-	TRBV5-5	TRBJ1-5	CASSLGLAGTVIQPRHF	TGTGCCAGCAGCTTGGGGTTAGCGGGGACAGTGATCCAGCCCAGGCATTTT
-	many	TRBV5-1	TRBJ2-2	CASSLASVNTGELFF	TGCGCCAGCAGCTTGGCCTCGGTGAACACCGGGGAGCTGTTTTTT
-	many	TRBV7-9	TRBJ1-2	CASSSSVNYGYTF	TGTGCCAGCAGCTCCTCAGTTAACTATGGCTACACCTTC
-	many	TRBV7-9	TRBJ2-1	CASSLGQVFYNEQFF	TGTGCCAGCAGCTTAGGACAGGTCTTTTACAATGAGCAGTTCTTC
-	many	TRBV7-9	TRBJ2-6	CASSLPGPGANVLTF	TGTGCCAGCAGCTTACCGGGGCCTGGGGCCAACGTCCTGACTTTC
-	many	TRBV12-3/TRBV12-4	TRBJ1-1	CASSFQADTEAFF	TGTGCCAGCAGTTTTCAGGCGGACACTGAAGCTTTCTTT
TRBD1	many	TRBV25-1	TRBJ2-3	CASSEFGTGGVADTQYF	TGTGCCAGCAGTGAATTCGGCACAGGGGGCGTTGCAGATACGCAGTATTTT
TRBD1	many	TRBV7-2	TRBJ2-5	CASSLIGQGWETQYF	TGTGCCAGCAGCCTCATAGGACAGGGCTGGGAGACCCAGTACTTC
-	many	TRBV5-1	TRBJ2-2	CASSLVQGPTGELFF	TGCGCCAGCAGCTTGGTGCAGGGGCCCACCGGGGAGCTGTTTTTT
-	many	TRBV10-3	TRBJ1-2	CATSTLDRLQNYGYTF	TGTGCCACCTCGACCTTAGACAGACTACAAAACTATGGCTACACCTTC
-	many	TRBV5-1	TRBJ2-7	CASSGTMGPSYEQYF	TGCGCCAGCAGCGGGACCATGGGGCCCTCCTACGAGCAGTACTTC
-	many	TRBV7-6	TRBJ1-5	CASSLAENQPQHF	TGTGCCAGCAGCTTAGCCGAGAATCAGCCCCAGCATTTT
-	many	TRBV6-6	TRBJ2-2	CASSRTGELFF	TGTGCCAGCAGCCGGACCGGGGAGCTGTTTTTT
TRBD1	many	TRBV27	TRBJ1-5	CASSLWGQNQPQHF	TGTGCCAGCAGTTTATGGGGACAGAATCAGCCCCAGCATTTT
-	many	TRBV11-2	TRBJ2-3	CASSPNHRRTDTQYF	TGTGCCAGCAGCCCTAACCACCGCCGCACAGATACGCAGTATTTT
-	many	TRBV5-1	TRBJ1-2	CASSLVLGGYGYTF	TGCGCCAGCAGCTTGGTACTGGGGGGCTATGGCTACACCTTC
TRBD1	many	TRBV9	TRBJ2-7	CASSAGRTGTAYEQYF	TGTGCCAGCAGCGCAGGTCGTACCGGGACAGCCTACGAGCAGTACTTC
TRBD1	many	TRBV7-9	TRBJ2-2	CASHRGLGITGELFF	TGTGCCAGCCACAGGGGCTTAGGGATCACCGGGGAGCTGTTTTTT
TRBD1	-	TRBV15	TRBJ2-7	CATSRGDRGRTYEQYF	TGTGCCACCAGCAGAGGCGACAGGGGCCGGACCTACGAGCAGTACTTC
-	many	TRBV9	TRBJ1-4	CASSPPGGQNEKLFF	TGTGCCAGCAGCCCCCCGGGAGGACAGAATGAAAAACTGTTTTTT
TRBD2	many	TRBV5-1	TRBJ2-3	CASSPRLAPDTQYF	TGCGCCAGCAGCCCCAGACTAGCCCCAGATACGCAGTATTTT
-	many	TRBV29-1	TRBJ1-6	CSVALQGDNSPLHF	TGCAGCGTGGCACTACAGGGAGATAATTCACCCCTCCACTTT
TRBD2	many	TRBV6-5	TRBJ2-5	CASSREGLAGPQETQYF	TGTGCCAGCAGCCGGGAGGGACTAGCGGGGCCTCAAGAGACCCAGTACTTC
-	many	TRBV28	TRBJ2-7	CASSPSFSYEQYF	TGTGCCAGCAGCCCCTCCTTCTCCTACGAGCAGTACTTC
TRBD1	many	TRBV10-3	TRBJ1-1	CAISGTGGTEAFF	TGTGCCATCAGTGGCACAGGGGGCACTGAAGCTTTCTTT
TRBD1	many	TRBV20-1	TRBJ1-2	CSASRTGARGSNYGYTF	TGCAGTGCTAGTCGGACAGGAGCCCGAGGATCTAACTATGGCTACACCTTC